Listed below are T cell receptor beta chains from one sample, sequenced in a study of CD8+CD57+ T cells in acquired aplastic anemia. MiXCR, applied by TCRdb to the reads, yields one record per CDR3 protein. The sample holds under 200,000 distinct CDR3 sequences, roughly two thirds seen once. The sequencing input was sorted CD4+, CD8+, or CD8+CD57+ T cells (not recorded which) from PBMCs. The receptors stem from a human donor with aplastic anemia. Each CDR3 is given with its conserved first and last residue. D genes are given only for firm matches. Some rows mark clone size as missing; the rest say once, few, many or name a class of expanded clone.

TRBJ2-3 | TRBV7-9 | TRBD2 | - | CASSLVLAGSDTQYF | TGTGCCAGCAGCTTAGTCTTAGCGGGGTCAGATACGCAGTATTTT
TRBJ1-1 | TRBV14 | - | - | CASSQEVYSNTEAFF | TGTGCCAGCAGCCAAGAGGTATACTCGAACACCGAAGCTTTCTTT
TRBJ1-1 | TRBV5-1 | - | - | CASSLDSIGVTEAFF | TGCGCCAGCAGCTTGGACAGCATCGGGGTCACTGAAGCTTTCTTT
TRBJ1-6 | TRBV20-1 | - | few | CSARTSYNSPLHF | TGCAGTGCTCGGACAAGCTATAATTCACCCCTCCACTTT
TRBJ2-7 | TRBV7-3 | - | - | CASSLKSSMALDEQYF | TGTGCCAGCAGCTTGAAGTCCTCCATGGCACTTGACGAGCAGTACTTC
TRBJ2-3 | TRBV24-1 | TRBD1 | few | CATSDPGGTSTDTQYF | TGTGCCACCAGTGATCCAGGGGGAACTAGCACAGATACGCAGTATTTT
TRBJ2-2 | TRBV20-1 | TRBD1 | - | CSGQGNTGELFF | TGCAGTGGACAGGGGAACACCGGGGAGCTGTTTTTT
TRBJ2-7 | TRBV19 | - | - | CASSQGFYEQYF | TGTGCCAGTAGCCAGGGATTCTACGAGCAGTACTTC
TRBJ1-5 | TRBV2 | - | - | CASSEAIQPQHF | TGTGCCAGCAGTGAAGCTATCCAGCCCCAGCATTTT
TRBJ1-2 | TRBV6-4 | - | - | CASSVYGQGGYGYTF | TGTGCCAGCAGTGTGTATGGCCAGGGCGGCTATGGCTACACCTTC
TRBJ2-7 | TRBV28 | - | many | CASSSGEGVYEQYF | TGTGCCAGCAGTTCCGGAGAGGGGGTTTACGAGCAGTACTTC
TRBJ2-7 | TRBV20-1 | - | - | CSARSGPGTEAEQYF | TGCAGTGCTAGATCAGGGCCGGGGACTGAGGCGGAGCAGTACTTC
TRBJ1-4 | TRBV7-9 | - | - | CASSSTGGNEKLFF | TGCGCCAGCAGCTCGACGGGAGGGAATGAAAAACTGTTTTTT
TRBJ2-5 | TRBV6-4 | - | - | CASSPDGYQETQYF | TGTGCCAGCAGCCCAGACGGGTACCAAGAGACCCAGTACTTC
TRBJ2-2 | TRBV29-1 | TRBD1 | - | CSVGTGDDYGELLF | TGCAGCGTCGGGACAGGGGATGATTACGGGGAGCTGCTTTTT
TRBJ2-7 | TRBV2 | TRBD2 | few | CALASGSSYEQYF | TGTGCCCTAGCCAGCGGGAGCTCCTACGAGCAGTACTTC
TRBJ1-6 | TRBV7-3 | - | - | CASSLLGNSPLHF | TGTGCCAGCAGCTTACTTGGAAATTCACCCCTCCACTTT
TRBJ1-3 | TRBV12-3/TRBV12-4 | TRBD1 | - | CASSLGGHSGNTIYF | TGTGCCAGCAGCCTAGGGGGCCACTCTGGAAACACCATATATTTT
TRBJ1-1 | TRBV7-9 | - | - | CASSSVRTGNTEAFF | TGTGCCAGCAGCTCGGTTAGGACCGGGAACACTGAAGCTTTCTTT
TRBJ2-2 | TRBV6-4 | TRBD2 | many | CASSERGDTGELFF | TGTGCCAGCAGTGAACGGGGGGACACCGGGGAGCTGTTTTTT
TRBJ2-7 | TRBV10-3 | - | - | CAISLPGTLWASYEQYF | TGTGCCATCAGTCTGCCAGGAACACTATGGGCCTCCTACGAGCAGTACTTC
TRBJ2-7 | TRBV7-9 | - | - | CASSFPMTGASYEQYF | TGTGCCAGCAGCTTCCCGATGACGGGGGCTTCCTACGAGCAGTACTTC
TRBJ2-1 | TRBV12-3/TRBV12-4 | - | few | CASSQPFNNEQFF | TGTGCCAGCAGTCAGCCCTTTAACAATGAGCAGTTCTTC
TRBJ2-5 | TRBV6-4 | TRBD2 | few | CASRRGGLESETQYF | TGTGCCAGCAGGCGGGGTGGACTAGAGTCAGAGACCCAGTACTTC
TRBJ1-1 | TRBV7-9 | - | - | CASSNRSEAFF | TGTGCCAGCAGCAACCGAAGTGAAGCTTTCTTT
TRBJ2-2 | TRBV19 | - | - | CASSPGVGEYTGELFF | TGTGCCAGTAGTCCCGGTGTAGGGGAATACACCGGGGAGCTGTTTTTT
TRBJ2-1 | TRBV7-9 | TRBD1 | - | CASSLGQGYYNEQFF | TGTGCCAGCAGCTTGGGACAGGGATACTACAATGAGCAGTTCTTC
TRBJ1-2 | TRBV5-1 | - | - | CASSLGGGYGYTF | TGCGCCAGCAGCTTGGGAGGGGGCTATGGCTACACCTTC
TRBJ1-1 | TRBV6-1 | - | many | CASRPGEEGTEAFF | TGTGCCAGCCGTCCAGGGGAGGAGGGCACTGAAGCTTTCTTT
TRBJ1-3 | TRBV10-2 | TRBD1 | - | CASRTGQGNGNTIYF | TGCGCCAGCAGGACGGGACAGGGCAATGGAAACACCATATATTTT
TRBJ2-1 | TRBV7-3 | TRBD1 | once | CASSPDRGVYNEQFF | TGTGCCAGCAGCCCTGACAGGGGGGTCTACAATGAGCAGTTCTTC
TRBJ1-4 | TRBV2 | - | few | CASSETTLGEKLFF | TGTGCCAGCAGCGAAACGACCTTAGGAGAAAAACTGTTTTTT
TRBJ2-7 | TRBV20-1 | TRBD1 | - | CSASGQGRDYEQYF | TGCAGTGCTAGTGGACAGGGACGCGACTACGAGCAGTACTTC
TRBJ2-3 | TRBV12-3/TRBV12-4 | - | - | CASSRRRGLTATADTQYF | TGTGCCAGCAGTCGTAGAAGGGGTTTGACAGCCACGGCAGATACGCAGTATTTT
TRBJ1-1 | TRBV29-1 | - | - | CSGNWGRTEAFF | TGCAGCGGCAATTGGGGCCGCACTGAGGCTTTCTTT
TRBJ2-1 | TRBV11-1 | TRBD2 | - | CASSPGLEYNEQFF | TGTGCCAGCAGCCCGGGACTAGAGTACAATGAGCAGTTCTTC
TRBJ2-6 | TRBV28 | - | many | CASSPETSSSSGANVLTF | TGTGCCAGCAGTCCGGAGACCTCATCAAGCTCTGGGGCCAACGTCCTGACTTTC
TRBJ2-3 | TRBV5-5 | - | - | CASSQTVSTDTQYF | TGTGCCAGCAGCCAGACAGTTAGCACAGATACGCAGTATTTT
TRBJ2-7 | TRBV20-1 | - | many | CSVGEGSSYEQYF | TGCAGTGTCGGCGAGGGGAGCTCCTACGAGCAGTACTTC
TRBJ2-5 | TRBV20-1 | TRBD2 | - | CSARAPGTSGSRLETQYF | TGCAGTGCTAGAGCCCCCGGGACTAGCGGGAGTCGGTTAGAGACCCAGTACTTC
TRBJ1-1 | TRBV5-1 | - | - | CATSNPGRQGTEAFF | TGCGCCACCTCGAACCCCGGACGACAAGGGACTGAAGCTTTCTTT
TRBJ2-1 | TRBV19 | TRBD2 | - | CASSSTSGSYNEQFF | TGTGCCAGTAGTTCCACTAGCGGGTCCTACAATGAGCAGTTCTTC
TRBJ2-3 | TRBV5-1 | - | - | CASSLGQDTDTQYF | TGCGCCAGCAGCCTAGGACAAGACACAGATACGCAGTATTTT
TRBJ1-2 | TRBV6-6 | - | - | CAISESPGSYGYTF | TGTGCCATCAGTGAGTCACCGGGAAGCTATGGCTACACCTTC
TRBJ2-1 | TRBV7-9 | TRBD2 | - | CASSSPLAADEQFF | TGTGCCAGCAGCTCACCGCTAGCGGCTGATGAGCAGTTCTTC
TRBJ2-3 | TRBV7-9 | - | - | CASTDGTPFSTDTQYF | TGTGCCAGCACTGACGGGACACCTTTTAGCACAGATACGCAGTATTTT
TRBJ2-3 | TRBV20-1 | TRBD2 | - | CSARDLAGGPDTQYF | TGCAGTGCTAGAGATCTAGCGGGAGGGCCAGATACGCAGTATTTT
TRBJ2-1 | TRBV7-3 | - | - | CASSLREGAYNEQFF | TGTGCCAGCAGCTTACGAGAGGGCGCCTACAATGAGCAGTTCTTC